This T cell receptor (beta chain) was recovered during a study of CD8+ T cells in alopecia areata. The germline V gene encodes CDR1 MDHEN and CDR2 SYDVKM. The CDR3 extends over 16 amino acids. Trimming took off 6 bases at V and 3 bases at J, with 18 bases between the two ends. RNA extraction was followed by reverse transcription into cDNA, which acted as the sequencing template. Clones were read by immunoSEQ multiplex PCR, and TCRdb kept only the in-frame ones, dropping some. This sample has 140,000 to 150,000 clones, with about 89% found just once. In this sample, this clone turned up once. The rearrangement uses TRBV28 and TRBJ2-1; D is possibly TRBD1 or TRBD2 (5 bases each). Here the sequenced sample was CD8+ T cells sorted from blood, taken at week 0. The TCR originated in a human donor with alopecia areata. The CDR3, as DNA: TGTGCCAGCAGCCGAGGGGCTTTGGGGGACTACAATGAGCAGTTCTTC. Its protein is CASSRGALGDYNEQFF.